This TCR beta chain derives from a study of spatial heterogeneity in lung cancer (dated by TCRdb to about 2019). Regarding the complete study: Beta-chain transcripts were consistently detected in greater numbers than alpha-chain transcripts, which likely reflected higher beta-chain transcript abundance. Both alpha and beta chains were TCR-sequenced in 200 or so tumor regions, fewer than 80 matched nontumor lung samples and approximately 50 PBMC samples obtained at surgery. TCR alpha and beta repertoires were quantitatively compared across multiple tumor regions, matched nontumor lung and blood in non-small cell lung cancer. The study linked features of the TCR repertoire to counts of nonsynonymous mutations, which were determined by whole-exome sequencing of tumor tissue. In tumor regions, TCR transcript counts showed a strong correlation with a T cell transcriptional module score from matched bulk RNA-seq. In the raw uncorrected reads, each unique combination of TCR and UMI appeared more than ten times on average. General conclusions and limits of the study: The count of ubiquitous expanded TCRs correlated with the count of ubiquitous nonsynonymous mutations, and the count of regional expanded TCRs correlated with the count of regional nonsynonymous mutations. Confirming at a functional level the hypothesis that regional TCRs recognize regional mutations was considered to require additional single-cell paired TCR alpha and beta sequencing. TCR-seq coverage of tumor T cells was estimated at only approximately 7% for alpha chains and around 13% for beta chains. A correlation was observed between the number of expanded intratumoral alpha and beta TCRs and the tumor nonsynonymous mutation count.

According to the study, the label for this sample's time point signals: sample taken at primary tumor resection. Donors were around 69 patients with early-stage, untreated non-small cell lung cancer from the lung TRACERx cohort. Without any cell sorting, TCR sequencing was performed on whole RNA extracted either from tumor and nontumor lung tissue or from cryopreserved PBMC samples. Patients were selected for TCR sequencing only if sufficient RNA was available from at least two tumor regions. Before selection, tumor and adjacent nontumor lung specimens were reviewed by a lung pathologist. Library preparation was by 5' RACE. The instrument given in TCRdb is NextSeq 500. The TCR library protocol attached a unique molecular identifier to each TCR cDNA molecule to allow correction of PCR and sequencing errors. Turning to the authors' computational methods: Decombinator tools were used for TCR identification, UMI-based error correction and CDR3 extraction. TCRs above a frequency of 2 per 1,000, corresponding to the top 1% of the tumor frequency distribution, were defined as expanded. Expanded tumor TCRs were classed as regional if statistically deemed absent (corrected P<0.05) from at least one tumor region, otherwise ubiquitous. Renyi diversity was computed with the R vegan package after each repertoire had been subsampled 100 times to 5,000 TCRs. To build CDR3 similarity networks, amino acid triplet string-kernel similarity was used, and CDR3s were connected when their pairwise similarity was above 0.82. In-frame beta chains were kept once TCRdb had trimmed the public reads at Q25 with fastp and called clones with MiXCR. Each entry merges the rows of one CDR3 protein and shows their most common DNA and genes. The V and J calls and clone size are TCRdb's, not the authors'. The table for this sample lists 12,000 or so distinct CDR3 sequences; over 9.5% of them were counted only once. About 40% of the sample is in the top ten clones.

This clonotype was recorded a few times. What this receptor recognizes is not known. No quality values exist for individual bases; no much larger clone is one base distant. The CDR3 sequence holds 13 residues, the cysteine and phenylalanine included. The kept DNA is CDR3 alone, 39 bases in frame from the first base. Clipping removes 10 bases from V and 5 bases from J, with 7 as the unmatched junction base count. Per the germline V gene (reference sequence), LNHNV is the CDR1 and YYDKDF is the CDR2. The sequenced sample was lung tumor tissue, obtained at surgery. The chain employs TRBV15 and TRBJ1-4; 7 bases in the middle match TRBD1. The source is a male donor with early-stage non-small cell lung cancer. The CDR3 region: CAIPDRVNEKLFF. The DNA sequence follows: TGTGCCATTCCAGACAGGGTAAATGAAAAACTGTTTTTT.